This note documents a single T cell receptor (beta chain) sequence. Per the original methods: Scientists estimated how many nucleated cells there were by amplifying reference gene primers. The table came from immunoSEQ multiplex PCR; TCRdb's copy has only in-frame clones and leaves some out. V, J and clone size reflect that table, while D and trimming were determined from the DNA. The sample has over 45,000 clones, roughly 87% seen once. These data originate in a study of blood T cell repertoires in COVID-19. Study-wide context: Samples came from the United States, Italy and Spain, spanning acute and convalescent COVID-19. Nucleic acid was either cDNA or gDNA, and it came from T cells, B-cell-depleted T cells, or PBMCs.

Trimming pared 3 bases from V and 8 bases from J, leaving 16 bases between. The germline CDR1 and CDR2 sequences are MGHDK and SYGVNS. This CDR3 is built from 14 residues. The TCR was taken from a man aged 60 to 75 with active COVID-19. The sequenced material came from peripheral blood. The chain combines TRBV25-1 with TRBJ1-1, with D maybe TRBD1 (5 bases). Here the CDR3 DNA reads TGTGCCAGCAGTGATAGTTACCAAGGGGCCGAAGCTTTCTTT. It codes for CASSDSYQGAEAFF. The full variable domain, its missing parts supplied by reference TRBV25-1 and TRBJ1-1, is EADIYQTPRYLVIGTGKKITLECSQTMGHDKMYWYQQDPGMELHLIHYSYGVNSTEKGDLSSESTVSRIRTEHFPLTLESARPSHTSQYLCASSDSYQGAEAFFGQGTRLTVV.